Listed here are 27 T cell receptor beta chains from one sample, sequenced in a study of T cells in Graves' hyperthyroidism and ophthalmopathy. The source material, RNA transcripts, was used to amplify TCR beta CDR3 regions. The HTBI primer set drove a first-round RT-PCR of the TCR CDR3. TCRdb fed the multiplex PCR reads into MiXCR, producing one record per CDR3 protein. The data show about 500,000 distinct CDR3 sequences, with over 15% seen just once and 17% held by the top ten. The sequencing sample was made of blood. The receptors shown here come from a woman aged 18-29 years with Graves' ophthalmopathy.

This chain links TRBV5-1 with TRBJ2-3, with 8 nucleotides matching TRBD2. The CDR3 contains 14 residues. V lost 0 bases and J lost 7; bases outside the gene matches: 4. Per the germline V gene, CDR1 is SGHRS and CDR2 is YFSETQ. The CDR3 DNA follows: TGCGCCAGCAGCTTGGGTTCTAGCGGGCATACGCAGTATTTT. Residues: CASSLGSSGHTQYF. Supplemented by reference TRBV5-1 and TRBJ2-3, the full variable domain reads KAGVTQTPRYLIKTRGQQVTLSCSPISGHRSVSWYQQTPGQGLQFLFEYFSETQRNKGNFPGRFSGRQFSNSRSEMNVSTLELGDSALYLCASSLGSSGHTQYFGPGTRLTVL.

This clonotype was counted only a few times. This chain uses TRBV24-1 with TRBJ2-1; 8 bases line up with TRBD2. This CDR3 is built from 16 residues. The germline CDR1 and CDR2 sequences are KGHDR and SFDVKD. Trimming removed 5 bases from V and 2 bases from J; junction bases left unmatched: 7. CDR3 protein: CATSVPGRGAYNEQFF. In DNA form, the CDR3 reads TGTGCCACCAGTGTACCTGGGCGGGGGGCCTACAATGAGCAGTTCTTC.

This clonotype was observed a handful of times. CDR3 DNA sequence: TGCAGTGCTTTTTTGGGAGATACGCAGTATTTT. This gives the protein CSAFLGDTQYF. This rearrangement joins TRBV20-1 to TRBJ2-3; D remains ambiguous. The germline V and J ends were trimmed by 5 bases and 5 bases, with 8 bases remaining between them. This CDR3 has 11 residues. Per the germline V gene, CDR1 is DFQATT and CDR2 is SNEGSKA (reference sequence).

This clonotype was picked up many times. The chain carries TRBV7-3 and TRBJ2-3, with unresolved D. Germline lookup yields CDR1 SGHTA and CDR2 FQGTGA. V was trimmed by 2 bases and J by 0 bases, leaving 9 bases between them. This CDR3 has 15 amino acids. Here the CDR3 reads CASSLGPRSTDTQYF. In DNA form, the CDR3 reads TGTGCCAGCAGCTTAGGTCCCCGGAGCACAGATACGCAGTATTTT.

This clonotype was seen repeatedly, ten times or more. The CDR3 DNA reads TGTGCCAGCAGCTTAGAGGGACAGTCACCAGGCTACACCTTC. This encodes CASSLEGQSPGYTF. The chain has TRBV7-9 and TRBJ1-2; TRBD1 agrees at 7 bases. V lost 1 base and J lost 8; bases outside the gene matches: 7. Germline V CDR1 and CDR2: SEHNR, FQNEAQ (reference sequence). The CDR3 runs to 14 residues.

This clonotype has a count of ten or more. This chain links TRBV20-1 with TRBJ1-1; 9 bases line up with TRBD1. V lost 5 bases, J lost 4 bases, and 11 bases stayed unmatched. CDR1 DFQATT and CDR2 SNEGSKA come from the germline V gene (reference sequence). The CDR3 has 15 amino acids. The CDR3 nucleotides read TGCAGTGCTGTCGGGACAGGGTTTACGGTCACTGAAGCTTTCTTT. This codes for CSAVGTGFTVTEAFF.

The chain joins TRBV11-2 to TRBJ2-2, with unresolved D. This CDR3 is 16 amino acids long. Per the germline V gene, CDR1 is SGHAT and CDR2 is FQNNGV. Trimming left V 2 bases short and J 0 bases short, with 10 bases between. CDR3 loop: CASSLIWGSNTGELFF. Written as DNA, the CDR3 is TGTGCCAGCAGCTTAATATGGGGTTCGAACACCGGGGAGCTGTTTTTT. Based on the CDR3 plus reference TRBV11-2 and TRBJ2-2, the full variable domain is EAGVAQSPRYKIIEKRQSVAFWCNPISGHATLYWYQQILGQGPKLLIQFQNNGVVDDSQLPKDRFSAERLKGVDSTLKIQPAKLEDSAVYLCASSLIWGSNTGELFFGEGSRLTVL.

This clonotype was detected many times. J is TRBJ1-5 and V is TRBV6-1; no clear D. The V gene's germline CDR1 is MNHNS and CDR2 SASEGT. Deletions cut 8 bases from V and 0 bases from J, with 8 bases between. The length of the CDR3 is 13 residues. The CDR3: CASGSYSNQPQHF. CDR3 DNA: TGTGCCAGCGGCAGCTATAGCAATCAGCCCCAGCATTTT.

The chain has TRBV28 and TRBJ1-1; tentatively, D is TRBD1 (5 bases). This CDR3 contains 12 residues. Germline CDR1 reads MDHEN; CDR2 reads SYDVKM. Trimming cost V 5 bases and J 8 bases, with 12 bases left between them. The chain's CDR3 is CASSRGLREAFF. CDR3 DNA: TGTGCCAGCAGTAGGGGCCTCAGGGAAGCTTTCTTT.

This clonotype was seen repeatedly, ten times or more. The chain employs TRBV7-6 and TRBJ2-7, with D tentatively TRBD1 (6 bases). Germline V gene data show CDR1 as SGHVS and CDR2 as FNYEAQ. V gave up 6 bases and J gave up 1 base, with 16 bases separating them. There are 15 residues in the CDR3. CDR3 amino acids: CASSPGVEGSYEQYF. CDR3 DNA sequence: TGTGCCAGCAGTCCAGGGGTAGAGGGATCCTACGAGCAGTACTTC.

At least ten counts were recorded for this clonotype. V and J are TRBV20-1 and TRBJ2-1, with TRBD2 matching over 8 bases. The CDR3 has 16 amino acids. V lost 3 bases to trimming and J lost 7 bases; unmatched junction nucleotides: 14. Germline-derived CDR1 and CDR2 are DFQATT and SNEGSKA (reference sequence). CDR3 in DNA: TGCAGTGCTAGGCCCCCGGAGCGGGAGTTGAGGAATGAGCAGTTCTTC. Its protein product is CSARPPERELRNEQFF.

This clonotype has a count of ten or more. This rearrangement joins TRBV7-3 to TRBJ2-3; D is ambiguous. Germline assignment: CDR1 SGHTA and CDR2 FQGTGA. This CDR3 is 14 amino acids long. The V end was cut by 1 base, the J end by 3 bases, with 8 bases between. In DNA form, the CDR3 reads TGTGCCAGCAGCTTAAGGTCCGAAACAGATACGCAGTATTTT. Its translation is CASSLRSETDTQYF.

This clonotype was seen at least ten times. V gene TRBV5-1 combines with J gene TRBJ2-7; D call uncertain. Germline loops: CDR1 SGHRS, CDR2 YFSETQ. This CDR3 region has 11 residues. V lost 0 bases to trimming and J lost 6 bases, with 4 bases between them. CDR3 region: CASSLGTEQYF. For the CDR3, the DNA is TGCGCCAGCAGCTTGGGAACCGAGCAGTACTTC.

In this sample, this clonotype turned up many times. The V call is TRBV6-1, the J call TRBJ1-1; 7 bases align to TRBD1. Germline trimming cut 6 bases from V and 6 bases from J; bases unmatched to any gene: 7. The CDR3 consists of 13 residues. Germline lookup yields CDR1 MNHNS and CDR2 SASEGT. CDR3 amino acids: CASSHLGTAEAFF. Here the CDR3 DNA reads TGTGCCAGCAGCCATCTAGGGACAGCTGAAGCTTTCTTT.

This clonotype came up a few times. This chain joins TRBV6-2 or TRBV6-3 and TRBJ2-2; the D gene could be TRBD1 or TRBD2 (5 bases each). Germline V lookup: CDR1 MNHEY, CDR2 SVGEGT. The CDR3 consists of 11 residues. The CDR3 sequence is CAVRGSGELFF. For the CDR3, the DNA is TGTGCGGTCCGGGGCTCCGGGGAGCTGTTTTTT.

In this sample, this clonotype turned up many times. V is TRBV20-1 and J is TRBJ2-7; 10 bases map to TRBD2. Germline V gene sequence: CDR1 DFQATT, CDR2 SNEGSKA (reference sequence). The CDR3 sequence is 17 residues long. V trimming: 0 bases; J trimming: 0 bases; junction bases outside the gene matches: 8. The CDR3 bases are TGCAGTGCTAGAGATCTAAGCGGGGGGGCTTTCTCCTACGAGCAGTACTTC. Protein: CSARDLSGGAFSYEQYF.

This clonotype was seen many times. This chain connects TRBV2 to TRBJ2-3; TRBD1 matches at 8 bases. The V gene end was trimmed by 2 bases and the J gene end by 6 bases; junction bases not matched to a gene: 7. CDR1 is SNHLY and CDR2 is FYNNEI in the germline V gene. The CDR3 totals 15 residues. CDR3 nucleotide sequence: TGTGCCAGCAGTGAACAGGGGGCCCGTCCCGATACGCAGTATTTT. The encoded protein is CASSEQGARPDTQYF. Supplemented by reference TRBV2 and TRBJ2-3, the full variable domain reads EPEVTQTPSHQVTQMGQEVILRCVPISNHLYFYWYRQILGQKVEFLVSFYNNEISEKSEIFDDQFSVERPDGSNFTLKIRSTKLEDSAMYFCASSEQGARPDTQYFGPGTRLTVL.

This chain joins TRBV11-2 and TRBJ1-2; D is ambiguous. V lost 0 bases and J 7 bases, leaving 9 bases between the germline ends. The CDR3 loop spans 13 amino acids. CDR1 SGHAT and CDR2 FQNNGV come from the germline V gene. In DNA, the CDR3 is TGTGCCAGCAGCTTAGAGGAGGGTAGTGGCTACACCTTC. Amino acid sequence: CASSLEEGSGYTF.

The J gene is TRBJ1-3, the V gene TRBV6-5, with a weak D call TRBD1 (5 bases). This CDR3 has 15 amino acids. Germline V CDR1 and CDR2: MNHEY, SVGAGI. Trimming took 0 bases from V and 4 from J, leaving 10 bases between them. Here the CDR3 reads CASSYSRTPGNTIYF. In nucleotides, the CDR3 is TGTGCCAGCAGTTACTCGAGGACACCCGGAAACACCATATATTTT.

This clonotype was recorded many times. The chain uses TRBV30 and TRBJ2-7; possibly TRBD1 or TRBD2 for D (5 bases each). Trimming cost V 3 bases and J 7 bases, with 13 bases left between them. The CDR3 spans 12 residues. Per germline, CDR1 GTSNPN and CDR2 SVGIG (reference sequence). CDR3 residues: CAWRDRPGEQYF. The CDR3 nucleotides are TGTGCCTGGAGAGACAGACCGGGGGAGCAGTACTTC. Filled out from reference TRBV30 and TRBJ2-7, the complete variable domain reads SQTIHQWPATLVQPVGSPLSLECTVEGTSNPNLYWYRQAAGRGLQLLFYSVGIGQISSEVPQNLSASRPQDRQFILSSKKLLLSDSGFYLCAWRDRPGEQYFGPGTRLTVT.

This clonotype was picked up a small number of times. The V call is TRBV15, the J call TRBJ2-7, with TRBD2 identical over 12 bases. This CDR3 is 14 amino acids long. In germline, CDR1 is LNHNV, CDR2 YYDKDF (reference sequence). With 4 bases clipped from V and 6 bases from J, the junction kept 4 bases outside the gene matches. CDR3 residues: CATSKGLAGFEQYF. CDR3 DNA: TGTGCCACCAGCAAGGGACTAGCGGGTTTCGAGCAGTACTTC. Together with reference TRBV15 and TRBJ2-7, the CDR3 gives the full variable domain: DAMVIQNPRYQVTQFGKPVTLSCSQTLNHNVMYWYQQKSSQAPKLLFHYYDKDFNNEADTPDNFQSRRPNTSFCFLDIRSPGLGDTAMYLCATSKGLAGFEQYFGPGTRLTVT.

The table lists this clonotype with many counts. V is TRBV28 and J is TRBJ2-7, with D unresolved. Germline CDR1 MDHEN, CDR2 SYDVKM. The V end was cut by 2 bases, the J end by 0 bases, with 8 bases between. CDR3 length equals 14 residues. CDR3 in DNA: TGTGCCAGCAGTTTAGTGGATAGCTCCTACGAGCAGTACTTC. This gives the protein CASSLVDSSYEQYF.

The chain joins TRBV27 to TRBJ1-2, with 11 bases aligning to TRBD1. From germline, CDR1 is MNHEY and CDR2 SMNVEV (reference sequence). J lost 7 bases, V lost 7 bases, and 11 bases had no gene match. The CDR3 covers 15 residues. In DNA form, the CDR3 reads TGTGCCAGCACCCGGACAGGGGGCGGAAACCGTGGCTACACCTTC. Its protein product is CASTRTGGGNRGYTF.

The table lists this clonotype with a few counts. The chain couples TRBV20-1 to TRBJ1-1; D is perhaps TRBD1 (6 bases). This CDR3 is built from 13 residues. V shed 6 bases and J shed 6 bases, with 17 bases lying between them. Germline V gene sequence: CDR1 DFQATT, CDR2 SNEGSKA (reference sequence). The CDR3 nucleotides are TGCAGTGCCCGGGGGGGGGCCGGGGCTGAAGCTTTCTTT. Translation: CSARGGAGAEAFF.

This clonotype was seen ten or more times. The rearrangement links TRBV7-9 to TRBJ1-1; a possible D gene is TRBD1 (5 bases). This CDR3 region has 14 residues. CDR1 and CDR2 (germline): SEHNR, FQNEAQ (reference sequence). Trimming stripped 5 bases from V and 4 bases from J, with 14 bases between. The CDR3 DNA is TGTGCCAGCAGCCTACCGGGGGAACCCACTGAAGCTTTCTTT. This translates into CASSLPGEPTEAFF.

This clonotype came up many times. The rearrangement links TRBV28 to TRBJ1-2; no clear D. Trimming pared 7 bases from V and 1 base from J, leaving 7 bases between. Per the germline V gene, CDR1 is MDHEN and CDR2 is SYDVKM. CDR3 length: 12 amino acids. This CDR3 reads CASMWNNYGYTF. CDR3 sequence (DNA): TGTGCCAGCATGTGGAATAACTATGGCTACACCTTC.

The chain is built from TRBV29-1 and TRBJ2-7; D may be TRBD1 or TRBD2 (5 bases each). V lost 4 bases, J lost 7 bases, and 17 bases lay in between. The CDR3 runs to 13 residues. Looked up from germline, CDR1 is SQVTM and CDR2 is ANQGSEA. CDR3 in DNA: TGCAGCGTTGTGAGGCAGGGACGAGGAGAGCAGTACTTC. Its protein product is CSVVRQGRGEQYF.